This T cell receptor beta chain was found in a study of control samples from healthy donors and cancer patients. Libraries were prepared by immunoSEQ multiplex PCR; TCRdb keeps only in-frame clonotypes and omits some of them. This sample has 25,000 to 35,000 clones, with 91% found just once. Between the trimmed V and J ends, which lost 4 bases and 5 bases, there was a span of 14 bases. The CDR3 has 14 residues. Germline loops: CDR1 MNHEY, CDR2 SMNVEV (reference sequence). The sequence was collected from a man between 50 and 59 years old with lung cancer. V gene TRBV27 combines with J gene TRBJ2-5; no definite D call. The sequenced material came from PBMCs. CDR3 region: CASSSTMGSETQYF. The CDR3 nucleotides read TGTGCCAGCAGTTCCACCATGGGGTCGGAGACCCAGTACTTC.